This is a list of T cell receptor beta chains from one sample in a study of T cells in localized non-small cell lung cancer. Assay: immunoSEQ multiplex PCR; the TCRdb copy retains only in-frame clones and omits some. The sample contains 70,000 or so clones, approximately 84% of which appear only once. The source was peripheral blood, collected before any cancer treatment. These receptor sequences come from a female donor over 55 with stage I lung adenocarcinoma. The CDR3 runs from the conserved cysteine through the conserved F or W. The size entry is marked missing in some rows and otherwise reads once, few, many or a size class.

v_call	clone_size	j_call	cdr3_length	cdr3_aa
TRBV10-1	once	TRBJ1-5	14	CAALGQGCNQPQHF
TRBV4-1	.	TRBJ2-6	16	CASSQVGGTGANVLTF
TRBV2	.	TRBJ2-6	14	CASCLVSGANVLTF
TRBV5-1	.	TRBJ2-3	18	CASSLVSPSGGNTDTQYF
TRBV27	once	TRBJ2-1	20	CASRIIRKGLQGQPYNEQFF
TRBV19	.	TRBJ2-7	15	CASSISRGLTYEQYF
TRBV28	once	TRBJ2-3	15	CASIRTDRLGDTQYF
TRBV18	.	TRBJ2-1	14	CASSRTSNSHEQFF
TRBV9	.	TRBJ2-2	15	CASSVVGLDSGELFF
TRBV5-6	few	TRBJ1-1	13	CASSLSRGVEAFF
TRBV5-1	.	TRBJ1-2	13	CASSGENYYGYTF
TRBV21-1	few	TRBJ2-4	19	CASSKGDRGRLKVKNIQYF
TRBV9	.	TRBJ2-3	14	CASSPMGATDTQYF
TRBV6-6	.	TRBJ2-1	12	CASSPGDNEQFF
TRBV15	.	TRBJ1-4	14	CATRPIPTNEKLFF
TRBV6-5	.	TRBJ2-3	15	CASSPSGTASHTQYF
TRBV19	.	TRBJ2-1	17	CASSIRPAGDPYNEQFF
TRBV6-5	.	TRBJ1-6	14	CASSEGLEDSPLHF
TRBV7-8	.	TRBJ2-5	15	CASSLQGQARETQYF
TRBV25-1	.	TRBJ2-1	16	CASRGTRGQGYNEQFF
TRBV7-8	.	TRBJ2-3	17	CASSPRLAGGDTDTQYF
TRBV19	.	TRBJ1-5	14	CASSLQGPNQPQHF
TRBV18	.	TRBJ2-2	14	CASQGTFNTGELFF
TRBV19	.	TRBJ2-7	13	CASSGGVVYEQYF
TRBV18	.	TRBJ2-1	15	CASSLLAGGYNEQFF
TRBV28	few	TRBJ1-2	15	CASSRDSFLNYGYTF
TRBV7-9	.	TRBJ2-1	17	CASSSIPGQGSYNEQFF
TRBV4-1	.	TRBJ1-5	13	CASSQDLGQPQHF
TRBV6-1	once	TRBJ1-6	12	CASKTQNSPLHF
TRBV5-6	.	TRBJ1-2	15	CASFSFGRASYGYTF
TRBV10-2	few	TRBJ1-2	15	CASRLGERGVYGYTF
TRBV10-3	.	TRBJ1-2	13	CAISGQGGYGYTF
TRBV2	.	TRBJ1-3	14	CASKEGSAGNTIYF
TRBV5-5	.	TRBJ2-6	18	CASSLRGQGASGANVLTF
TRBV27	.	TRBJ2-4	14	CASRDPGTKNIQYF
TRBV7-9	.	TRBJ2-2	12	CASSLSSWELFF
TRBV11-3	.	TRBJ2-3	15	CASSFRVGDTDTQYF
TRBV9	once	TRBJ1-3	16	CASSGSRVFAGNTIYF
TRBV2	.	TRBJ1-1	12	CASREGVTEAFF
TRBV2	.	TRBJ2-5	12	CASGIAQETQYF
TRBV7-2	.	TRBJ2-2	13	CASSLFGSGELFF
TRBV18	.	TRBJ1-1	15	CASSPGQGSRAEAFF
TRBV6-5	.	TRBJ1-1	14	CASRAGTSNTEAFF
TRBV6-5	.	TRBJ2-5	11	CASGAMGTQYF
TRBV7-9	.	TRBJ2-3	13	CASSSGSQDTQYF